This is a list of T cell receptor beta chains from one sample in a study of identical twins. TCRdb redid the calling of the 5' RACE reads with MiXCR, one entry per CDR3 protein. The sample has 300,000 to 400,000 distinct CDR3 sequences, roughly an eighth seen once. This sample was also put to use in a study of yellow fever vaccine responses in identical twins.

The source material was CD8+ T cells sorted from blood. The receptors were sampled from a woman between 18 and 29 years old in good health. CDR3s include the opening cysteine and the closing phenylalanine or tryptophan. D genes are given only for firm matches. Size tells how often a clone was seen (once, few, many) or the class of an expanded clone, and some rows leave it out.

d_gene: TRBD1
j_gene: TRBJ2-1
v_gene: TRBV6-2/TRBV6-3
abundance: few
CDR3nt: TGTGCCAGCAGTAAGGGACAGAAGAATGAGCAGTTCTTC
CDR3aa: CASSKGQKNEQFF

d_gene: TRBD1
j_gene: TRBJ1-2
v_gene: TRBV5-4
abundance: -
CDR3nt: TGTGCCAGCAGCTTGGGACAGGGCCGCTATGGCTACACCTTC
CDR3aa: CASSLGQGRYGYTF

d_gene: TRBD1
j_gene: TRBJ1-1
v_gene: TRBV12-3/TRBV12-4
abundance: many
CDR3nt: TGTGCCAGCAGCCCGGACAGGGTTACTGAAGCTTTCTTT
CDR3aa: CASSPDRVTEAFF

d_gene: -
j_gene: TRBJ2-1
v_gene: TRBV12-3/TRBV12-4
abundance: many
CDR3nt: TGTGCCAGCAGTCTACAGGTGAATGAGCAGTTCTTC
CDR3aa: CASSLQVNEQFF

d_gene: -
j_gene: TRBJ2-6
v_gene: TRBV11-3
abundance: few
CDR3nt: TGTGCCAGCAGCCCCAAGTCTGGGGCCAACGTCCTGACTTTC
CDR3aa: CASSPKSGANVLTF

d_gene: TRBD1
j_gene: TRBJ2-2
v_gene: TRBV6-2/TRBV6-3
abundance: -
CDR3nt: TGTGCCAGCAGTTACCTCGGACAGGGGGCATTTGCGGGAGGCACCGGGGAGCTGTTTTTT
CDR3aa: CASSYLGQGAFAGGTGELFF

d_gene: -
j_gene: TRBJ1-2
v_gene: TRBV15
abundance: -
CDR3nt: TGTGCCACCAGCACCCACACTAACTATGGCTACACCTTC
CDR3aa: CATSTHTNYGYTF

d_gene: TRBD2
j_gene: TRBJ2-2
v_gene: TRBV7-9
abundance: once
CDR3nt: TGTGCCAGCAGCTTATGGGCCGGGGGGACGAGCACCGGGGAGCTGTTTTTT
CDR3aa: CASSLWAGGTSTGELFF

d_gene: -
j_gene: TRBJ1-3
v_gene: TRBV12-3/TRBV12-4
abundance: -
CDR3nt: TGTGCCAGCAGTTTAGGAATGTGGACAGCAGGAAACACCATATATTTT
CDR3aa: CASSLGMWTAGNTIYF

d_gene: -
j_gene: TRBJ1-6
v_gene: TRBV15
abundance: few
CDR3nt: TGTGCCACCAGCGGACGACGACAATATAATTCACCCCTCCACTTT
CDR3aa: CATSGRRQYNSPLHF

d_gene: -
j_gene: TRBJ2-7
v_gene: TRBV11-3
abundance: -
CDR3nt: TGTGCCAGCAGCTTTGGGGGAGGCTACGAGCAGTACTTC
CDR3aa: CASSFGGGYEQYF

d_gene: TRBD1
j_gene: TRBJ2-7
v_gene: TRBV28
abundance: many
CDR3nt: TGTGCCAGCACTCGGACAGGCGAGCAGTACTTC
CDR3aa: CASTRTGEQYF

d_gene: -
j_gene: TRBJ2-3
v_gene: TRBV20-1
abundance: -
CDR3nt: TGCAGTGCTAGAGATCAAACCCCAGGGGTAGATACGCAGTATTTT
CDR3aa: CSARDQTPGVDTQYF

d_gene: TRBD1
j_gene: TRBJ2-7
v_gene: TRBV10-2
abundance: -
CDR3nt: TGCGCCAGCAGTGAGGGCCCCGGGACAGGGTACGAGCAGTACTTC
CDR3aa: CASSEGPGTGYEQYF

d_gene: TRBD1
j_gene: TRBJ2-5
v_gene: TRBV3-1
abundance: -
CDR3nt: TGTGCCAGCAGCCAAGGACAGGGAGCGTACCAAGAGACCCAGTACTTC
CDR3aa: CASSQGQGAYQETQYF

d_gene: -
j_gene: TRBJ2-7
v_gene: TRBV2
abundance: -
CDR3nt: TGTGCCAGCACGCAGGCTTTGACCTACGAGCAGTACTTC
CDR3aa: CASTQALTYEQYF

d_gene: -
j_gene: TRBJ2-1
v_gene: TRBV6-6
abundance: few
CDR3nt: TGTGCCAGCAGTTACTCTAGTTTGAATGAGCAGTTCTTC
CDR3aa: CASSYSSLNEQFF

d_gene: -
j_gene: TRBJ2-5
v_gene: TRBV12-3/TRBV12-4
abundance: few
CDR3nt: TGTGCCAGCAGTTTAGCGCCCGGGTACGAGACCCAGTACTTC
CDR3aa: CASSLAPGYETQYF

d_gene: -
j_gene: TRBJ2-1
v_gene: TRBV5-8
abundance: -
CDR3nt: TGTGCCAGCGGATTTTCACTAGAGCCCTACAATGAGCAGTTCTTC
CDR3aa: CASGFSLEPYNEQFF

d_gene: -
j_gene: TRBJ2-7
v_gene: TRBV4-1
abundance: few
CDR3nt: TGCGCCAGCAGCCAAGATTCGGAGACTAGGGACTACGAGCAGTACTTC
CDR3aa: CASSQDSETRDYEQYF

d_gene: -
j_gene: TRBJ2-1
v_gene: TRBV12-3/TRBV12-4
abundance: many
CDR3nt: TGTGCCATCATCCCCTCTTACTCCTACAATGAGCAGTTCTTC
CDR3aa: CAIIPSYSYNEQFF

d_gene: -
j_gene: TRBJ2-3
v_gene: TRBV7-6
abundance: few
CDR3nt: -
CDR3aa: CASSPVLALTSGRSIF

d_gene: -
j_gene: TRBJ1-1
v_gene: TRBV20-1
abundance: -
CDR3nt: TGCAGTGGGGGAGGAGGCTTGGGGACTGAAGCTTTCTTT
CDR3aa: CSGGGGLGTEAFF

d_gene: TRBD2
j_gene: TRBJ2-3
v_gene: TRBV2
abundance: -
CDR3nt: TGTGCCAGCAGCCCTGGGAGGGGCCCAGATACGCAGTATTTT
CDR3aa: CASSPGRGPDTQYF

d_gene: TRBD1
j_gene: TRBJ2-1
v_gene: TRBV9
abundance: -
CDR3nt: TGTGCCAGCAGCGCGACAGGGGTAGGGGATGAGCAGTTCTTC
CDR3aa: CASSATGVGDEQFF

d_gene: TRBD1
j_gene: TRBJ2-7
v_gene: TRBV19
abundance: -
CDR3nt: TGTGCCAGTAGTCCCGCCATGGGACAGACCTACGAGCAGTACTTC
CDR3aa: CASSPAMGQTYEQYF

d_gene: -
j_gene: TRBJ2-2
v_gene: TRBV20-1
abundance: -
CDR3nt: TGCAGTGCTTTAGCGGACATGAACACCGGGGAGCTGTTTTTT
CDR3aa: CSALADMNTGELFF

d_gene: TRBD2
j_gene: TRBJ2-1
v_gene: TRBV27
abundance: -
CDR3nt: TGTGCCAGCAGTCCTATAGCGGGGAGCTCCTACAATGAGCAGTTCTTC
CDR3aa: CASSPIAGSSYNEQFF

d_gene: -
j_gene: TRBJ1-2
v_gene: TRBV6-5
abundance: few
CDR3nt: TGTGCCAGCAGTTACGGTGTTGGGGGGTCTAACTATGGCTACACCTTC
CDR3aa: CASSYGVGGSNYGYTF

d_gene: -
j_gene: TRBJ2-1
v_gene: TRBV29-1
abundance: -
CDR3nt: TGCAGCGTTGACCCCGCCGTGAATGAGCAGTTCTTC
CDR3aa: CSVDPAVNEQFF

d_gene: -
j_gene: TRBJ2-3
v_gene: TRBV24-1
abundance: -
CDR3nt: TGTGCCACCAGTGATTTGCCGGCCAAAAGCGGTACTGGCACAGATACGCAGTATTTT
CDR3aa: CATSDLPAKSGTGTDTQYF

d_gene: -
j_gene: TRBJ2-5
v_gene: TRBV2
abundance: few
CDR3nt: TGTGCCAGCAGTGTCTACGGGCAAGAGACCCAGTACTTC
CDR3aa: CASSVYGQETQYF

d_gene: -
j_gene: TRBJ2-2
v_gene: TRBV5-1
abundance: -
CDR3nt: TGCGCCAGCAGAGGGGAGAGGCTGTTTTTT
CDR3aa: CASRGERLFF

d_gene: -
j_gene: TRBJ2-5
v_gene: TRBV11-2
abundance: -
CDR3nt: TGTGCCAGCAGCTTACCCAGGGTCGCGCAAGAGACCCAGTACTTC
CDR3aa: CASSLPRVAQETQYF

d_gene: TRBD2
j_gene: TRBJ2-1
v_gene: TRBV4-1
abundance: many
CDR3nt: TGCGCCAGCAGCCAGTCCGGGACTAGCTACAATGAGCAGTTCTTC
CDR3aa: CASSQSGTSYNEQFF

d_gene: -
j_gene: TRBJ2-3
v_gene: TRBV6-5
abundance: -
CDR3nt: TGTGCCAGCAGTTACAGGGTTCAGAGCACAGATACGCAGTATTTT
CDR3aa: CASSYRVQSTDTQYF

d_gene: -
j_gene: TRBJ1-6
v_gene: TRBV9
abundance: few
CDR3nt: TGTGCCAGCAGCGTAGACCCGGCAGGAATTAATTCACCCCTCCACTTT
CDR3aa: CASSVDPAGINSPLHF

d_gene: TRBD2
j_gene: TRBJ2-1
v_gene: TRBV6-5
abundance: -
CDR3nt: TGTGCCAGCAGTTACACTAGCGGGGTGAACAATGAGCAGTTCTTC
CDR3aa: CASSYTSGVNNEQFF

d_gene: -
j_gene: TRBJ2-2
v_gene: TRBV3-1
abundance: many
CDR3nt: TGTGCCAGCAGCCAAGACGGTACGAACACCGGGGAGCTGTTTTTT
CDR3aa: CASSQDGTNTGELFF

d_gene: -
j_gene: TRBJ2-5
v_gene: TRBV20-1
abundance: -
CDR3nt: TGCAGTGCTAGAGATTTCCGGGTCCCTGAGACCCAGTACTTC
CDR3aa: CSARDFRVPETQYF

d_gene: -
j_gene: TRBJ2-1
v_gene: TRBV7-9
abundance: few
CDR3nt: TGTGCCAGCAGCATGGGGAGCAATGAGCAGTTCTTC
CDR3aa: CASSMGSNEQFF

d_gene: -
j_gene: TRBJ2-2
v_gene: TRBV3-1
abundance: few
CDR3nt: TGTGCCAGCAGCCAGAGGGGTGGCTATCGCACCGGGGAGCTGTTTTTT
CDR3aa: CASSQRGGYRTGELFF

d_gene: -
j_gene: TRBJ2-1
v_gene: TRBV15
abundance: few
CDR3nt: TGTGCCACCAGCAGAGTAGGCGGGGGCGATTACCTTAATGAGCAGTTCTTC
CDR3aa: CATSRVGGGDYLNEQFF